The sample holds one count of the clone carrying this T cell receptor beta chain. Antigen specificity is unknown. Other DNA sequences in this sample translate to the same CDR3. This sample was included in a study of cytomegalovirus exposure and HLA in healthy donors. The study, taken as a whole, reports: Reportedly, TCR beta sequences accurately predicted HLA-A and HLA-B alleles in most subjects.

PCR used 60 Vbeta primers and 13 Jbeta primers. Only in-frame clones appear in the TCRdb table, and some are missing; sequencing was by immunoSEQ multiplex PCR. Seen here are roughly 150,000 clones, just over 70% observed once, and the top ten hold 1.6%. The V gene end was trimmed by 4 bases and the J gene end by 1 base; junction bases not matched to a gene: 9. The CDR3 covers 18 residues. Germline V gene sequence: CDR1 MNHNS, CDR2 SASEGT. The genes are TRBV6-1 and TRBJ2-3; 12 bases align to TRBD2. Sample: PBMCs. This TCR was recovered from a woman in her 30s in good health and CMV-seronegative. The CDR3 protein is CASSASSGGAWGTDTQYF. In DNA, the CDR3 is TGTGCCAGCAGTGCTTCTAGCGGGGGGGCCTGGGGCACAGATACGCAGTATTTT.